This entry lists 4 T cell receptor beta chains sequenced from one sample in a study of shared clonotypes between healthy human individuals. Method: immunoSEQ multiplex PCR; TCRdb's copy keeps in-frame clones and lacks some. The table includes some 2.3 million clones, 85% to 95% detected once. Sequencing was done on a sample of naive CD4+ T cells from PBMCs. Stated subset: CD45RA+ positively selected. The source is a man aged 18 to 29 in good health. Some clones in this sample may be carry-over from other donors' samples.

The chain recombines TRBV28 with TRBJ1-2, with D tentatively TRBD1 (5 bases). The CDR3 contains 14 residues. Germline V gives CDR1 MDHEN, CDR2 SYDVKM. V was cut by 5 bases and J by 4 bases, with 14 bases left in between. CDR3 amino acids: CASSPWGNTYGYTF. For the CDR3, the DNA is TGTGCCAGCAGTCCCTGGGGGAATACCTATGGCTACACCTTC.

The chain combines TRBV4-2 with TRBJ2-1; D is uncertain. V was pared by 0 bases and J by 0 bases, with 3 bases between. Germline CDR1 and CDR2: LGHNA and YNFKEQ. The CDR3 runs 14 residues. CDR3 sequence (DNA): TGTGCCAGCAGCCAAGAGGACTCCTACAATGAGCAGTTCTTC. Translation gives CASSQEDSYNEQFF.

This clone was detected a few times. Different DNA sequences within this sample yield the same CDR3. V is TRBV6-5 and J is TRBJ1-1, with a weak D call TRBD1 (5 bases). CDR3 size: 12 residues. CDR1 and CDR2 from the germline V gene are MNHEY and SVGAGI. The V gene lost 9 bases and the J gene lost 1 base, with 9 bases spanning the gap. This CDR3 reads CASTRGNTEAFF. For the CDR3, the DNA is TGTGCCAGTACGAGGGGGAACACTGAAGCTTTCTTT.

This chain joins TRBV6-6 and TRBJ2-7, with D maybe TRBD1 (6 bases). V was cut by 5 bases and J by 5 bases, with 22 bases left in between. Germline loops: CDR1 MNHNY, CDR2 SVGAGI (reference sequence). The CDR3 is 16 residues long. Written as DNA, the CDR3 is TGTGCCAGCAGTCCGGGACATCGATTCGGGGTCAACGAGCAGTACTTC. This translates into CASSPGHRFGVNEQYF.